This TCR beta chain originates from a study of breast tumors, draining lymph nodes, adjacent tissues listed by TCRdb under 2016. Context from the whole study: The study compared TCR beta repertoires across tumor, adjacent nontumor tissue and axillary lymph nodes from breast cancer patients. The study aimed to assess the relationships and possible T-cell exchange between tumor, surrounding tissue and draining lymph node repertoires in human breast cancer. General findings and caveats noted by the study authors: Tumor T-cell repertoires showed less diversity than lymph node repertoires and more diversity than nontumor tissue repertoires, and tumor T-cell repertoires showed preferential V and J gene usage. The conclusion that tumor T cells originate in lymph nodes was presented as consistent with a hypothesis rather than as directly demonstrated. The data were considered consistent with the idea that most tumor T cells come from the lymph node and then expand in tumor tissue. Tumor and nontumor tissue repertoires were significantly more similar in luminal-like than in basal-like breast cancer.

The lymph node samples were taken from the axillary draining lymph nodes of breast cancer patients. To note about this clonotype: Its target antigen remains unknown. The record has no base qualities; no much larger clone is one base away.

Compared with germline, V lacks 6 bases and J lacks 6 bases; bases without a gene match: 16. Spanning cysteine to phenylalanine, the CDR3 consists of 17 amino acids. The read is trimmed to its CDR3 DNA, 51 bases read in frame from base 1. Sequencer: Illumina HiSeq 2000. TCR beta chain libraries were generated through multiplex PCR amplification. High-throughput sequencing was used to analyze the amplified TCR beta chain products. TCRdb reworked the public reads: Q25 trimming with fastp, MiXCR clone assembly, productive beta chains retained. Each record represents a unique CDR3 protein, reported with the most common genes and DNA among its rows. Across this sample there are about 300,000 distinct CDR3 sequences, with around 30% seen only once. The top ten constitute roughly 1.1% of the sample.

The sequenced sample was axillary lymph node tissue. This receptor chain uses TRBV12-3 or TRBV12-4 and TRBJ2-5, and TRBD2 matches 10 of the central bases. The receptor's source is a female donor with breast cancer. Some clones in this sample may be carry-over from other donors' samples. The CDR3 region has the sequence CASSPTTSGNAKKTQYF. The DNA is TGTGCCAGCAGCCCAACTACTAGCGGGAACGCCAAGAAGACCCAGTACTTC.